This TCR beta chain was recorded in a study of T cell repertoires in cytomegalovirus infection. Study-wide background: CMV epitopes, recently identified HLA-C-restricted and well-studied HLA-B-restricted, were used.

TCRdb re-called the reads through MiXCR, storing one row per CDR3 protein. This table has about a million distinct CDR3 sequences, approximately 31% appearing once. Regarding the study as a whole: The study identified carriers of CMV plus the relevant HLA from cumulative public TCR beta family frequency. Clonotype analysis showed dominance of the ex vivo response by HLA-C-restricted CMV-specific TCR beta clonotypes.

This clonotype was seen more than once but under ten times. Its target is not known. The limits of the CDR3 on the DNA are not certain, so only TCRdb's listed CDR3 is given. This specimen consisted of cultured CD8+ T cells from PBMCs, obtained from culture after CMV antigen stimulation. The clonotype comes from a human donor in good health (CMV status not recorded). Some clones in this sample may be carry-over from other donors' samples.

CDR3 protein: CISVPEAFPSKRGGQDTQYF. V gene TRBV7-5 combines with J gene TRBJ2-3; TRBD2 is the table's D call and was not checked against the DNA. TRBV7-5 is a pseudogene segment. The length of the CDR3 is 20 amino acids, counting both ends.